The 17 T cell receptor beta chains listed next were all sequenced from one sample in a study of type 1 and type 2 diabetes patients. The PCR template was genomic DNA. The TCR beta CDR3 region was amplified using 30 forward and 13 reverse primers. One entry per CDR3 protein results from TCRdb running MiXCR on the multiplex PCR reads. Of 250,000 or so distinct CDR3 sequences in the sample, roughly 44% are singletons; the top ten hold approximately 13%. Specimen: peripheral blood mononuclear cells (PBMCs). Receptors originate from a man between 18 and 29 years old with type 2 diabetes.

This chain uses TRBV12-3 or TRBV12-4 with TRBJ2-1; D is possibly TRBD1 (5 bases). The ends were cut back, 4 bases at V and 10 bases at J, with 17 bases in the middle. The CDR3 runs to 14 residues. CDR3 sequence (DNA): TGTGCCAGCAGTTCGAGACAGTTAAGTAACGAGCAGTTCTTC. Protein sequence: CASSSRQLSNEQFF.

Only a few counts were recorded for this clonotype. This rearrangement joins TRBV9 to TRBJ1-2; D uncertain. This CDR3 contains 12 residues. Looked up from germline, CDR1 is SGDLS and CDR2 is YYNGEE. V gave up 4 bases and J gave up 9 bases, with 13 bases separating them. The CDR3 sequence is CASSPRSQSYTF. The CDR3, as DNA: TGTGCCAGCAGCCCACGCAGCCAAAGCTACACCTTC.

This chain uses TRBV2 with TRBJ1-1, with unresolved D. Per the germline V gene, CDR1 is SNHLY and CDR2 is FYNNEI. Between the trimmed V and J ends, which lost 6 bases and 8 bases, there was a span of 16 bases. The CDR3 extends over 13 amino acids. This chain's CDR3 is CASSQDLAAEAFF. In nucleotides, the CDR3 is TGTGCCAGCAGCCAAGATTTGGCCGCGGAAGCTTTCTTT.

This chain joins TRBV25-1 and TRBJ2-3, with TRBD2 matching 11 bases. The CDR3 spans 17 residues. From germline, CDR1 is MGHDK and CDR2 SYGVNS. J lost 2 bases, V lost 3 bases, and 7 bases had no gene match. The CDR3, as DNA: TGTGCCAGCAGTGACACCTTAGCGGGGGGGCCCACAGATACGCAGTATTTT. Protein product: CASSDTLAGGPTDTQYF.

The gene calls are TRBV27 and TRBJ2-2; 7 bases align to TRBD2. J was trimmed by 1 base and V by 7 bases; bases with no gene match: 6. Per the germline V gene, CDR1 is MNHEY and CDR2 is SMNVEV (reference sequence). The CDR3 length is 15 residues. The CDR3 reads CASNVGGGNTGELFF. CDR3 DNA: TGTGCCAGCAATGTCGGCGGGGGGAACACCGGGGAGCTGTTTTTT.

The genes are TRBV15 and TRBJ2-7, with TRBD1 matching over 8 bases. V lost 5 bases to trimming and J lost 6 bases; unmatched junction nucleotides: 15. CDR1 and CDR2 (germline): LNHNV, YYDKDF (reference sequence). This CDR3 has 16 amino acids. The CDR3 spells CATSPLQGAGRPEQYF. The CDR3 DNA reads TGTGCCACCAGCCCATTGCAGGGGGCTGGGCGGCCCGAGCAGTACTTC.

CDR3 region: CASSVAPGEGTEAFF. As DNA, the CDR3 is TGTGCCAGCAGCGTAGCCCCAGGGGAGGGAACTGAAGCTTTCTTT. The J gene is TRBJ1-1, the V gene TRBV7-3; D perhaps matches TRBD1 (6 bases). V lost 5 bases, J lost 5 bases, and 18 bases lay in between. CDR3 length: 15 residues. CDR1 is SGHTA and CDR2 is FQGTGA in the germline V gene.

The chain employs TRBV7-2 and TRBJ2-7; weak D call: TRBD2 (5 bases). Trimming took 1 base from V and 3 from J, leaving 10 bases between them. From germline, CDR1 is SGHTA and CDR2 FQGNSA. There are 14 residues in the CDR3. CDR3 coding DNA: TGTGCCAGCAGCTTAGGTAGAGGGTACTACGAGCAGTACTTC. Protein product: CASSLGRGYYEQYF. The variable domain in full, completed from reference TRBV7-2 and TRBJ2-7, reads GAGVSQSPSNKVTEKGKDVELRCDPISGHTALYWYRQSLGQGLEFLIYFQGNSAPDKSGLPSDRFSAERTGGSVSTLTIQRTQQEDSAVYLCASSLGRGYYEQYFGPGTRLTVT.

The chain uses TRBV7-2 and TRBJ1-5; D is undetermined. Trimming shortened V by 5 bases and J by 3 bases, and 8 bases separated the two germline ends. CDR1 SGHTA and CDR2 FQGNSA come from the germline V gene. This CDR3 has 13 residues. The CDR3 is CASSQGINQPQHF. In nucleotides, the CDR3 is TGTGCCAGCAGCCAAGGAATCAATCAGCCCCAGCATTTT.

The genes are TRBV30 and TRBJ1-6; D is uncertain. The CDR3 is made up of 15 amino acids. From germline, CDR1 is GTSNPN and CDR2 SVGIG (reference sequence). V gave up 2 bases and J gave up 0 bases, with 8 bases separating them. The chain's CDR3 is CAWSNPSSYNSPLHF. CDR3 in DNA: TGTGCCTGGAGTAACCCAAGCTCCTATAATTCACCCCTCCACTTT.

The CDR3 reads CASSKGLAKVGGELFF. In DNA form, the CDR3 reads TGTGCCAGCAGCAAGGGACTAGCGAAGGTTGGCGGGGAGCTGTTTTTT. The rearrangement uses TRBV6-6 and TRBJ2-2; 10 bases match TRBD2. CDR3 length: 16 residues. CDR1 and CDR2 (germline): MNHNY, SVGAGI (reference sequence). J lost 7 bases, V lost 6 bases, and 11 bases had no gene match.

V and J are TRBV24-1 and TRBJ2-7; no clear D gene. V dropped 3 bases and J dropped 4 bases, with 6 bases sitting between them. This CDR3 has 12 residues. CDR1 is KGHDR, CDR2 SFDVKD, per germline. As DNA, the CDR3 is TGTGCCACCAGTGATGGTCCGTACGAGCAGTACTTC. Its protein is CATSDGPYEQYF.

The CDR3 region is CASRLKREGREQYF. The CDR3 nucleotides are TGTGCCAGCCGGTTAAAGCGGGAGGGCCGCGAGCAGTACTTC. The chain recombines TRBV5-6 with TRBJ2-7, with TRBD2 matching over 10 bases. The germline CDR1 and CDR2 sequences are SGHDT and YYEEEE. V shed 7 bases and J 6 bases; nucleotides not matched to a gene: 10. The CDR3 extends over 14 amino acids.

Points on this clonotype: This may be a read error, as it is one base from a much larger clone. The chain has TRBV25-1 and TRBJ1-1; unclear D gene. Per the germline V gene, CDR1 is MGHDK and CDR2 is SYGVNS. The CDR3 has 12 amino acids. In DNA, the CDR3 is TGTGTCAGCAGTGAAGGGCGTACTGAAGCTTTCTTT. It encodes CVSSEGRTEAFF.

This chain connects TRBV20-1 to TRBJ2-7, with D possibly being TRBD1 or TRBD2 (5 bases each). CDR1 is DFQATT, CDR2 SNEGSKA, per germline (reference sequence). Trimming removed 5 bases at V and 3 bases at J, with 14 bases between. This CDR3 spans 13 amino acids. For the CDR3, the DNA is TGCAGTGCTGGGGGACCGCCGAACTACGAGCAGTACTTC. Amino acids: CSAGGPPNYEQYF.

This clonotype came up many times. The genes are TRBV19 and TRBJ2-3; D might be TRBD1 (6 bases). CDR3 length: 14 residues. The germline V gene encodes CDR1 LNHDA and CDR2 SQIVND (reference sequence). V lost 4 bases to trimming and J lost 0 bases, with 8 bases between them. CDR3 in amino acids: CASSNRVSTDTQYF. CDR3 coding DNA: TGTGCCAGTAGTAACAGGGTCAGCACAGATACGCAGTATTTT.

The CDR3 sequence is CASSLGGEGHGYTF. The CDR3 DNA sequence: TGTGCCAGCAGCTTGGGAGGGGAAGGGCATGGCTACACCTTC. This chain connects TRBV7-6 to TRBJ1-2, with D maybe TRBD1 (5 bases). The germline V and J ends were trimmed by 3 bases and 6 bases, with 14 bases remaining between them. The germline V gene encodes CDR1 SGHVS and CDR2 FNYEAQ. The CDR3 covers 14 residues.